One and the same sample provided the 32 T cell receptor beta chains below, sequenced in a study of cytomegalovirus exposure and HLA in healthy donors. The PCR ran on 60 Vbeta and 13 Jbeta primers. Repertoires were generated with immunoSEQ multiplex PCR, while TCRdb's copy carries only in-frame clones and drops some. The sample consists of 150,000 or so clones, approximately 84% of them appearing once. The sample taken for sequencing was PBMCs. These receptors were collected from a man younger than 40 in good health and CMV-seronegative.

The chain links TRBV9 to TRBJ2-3, with 7 nucleotides matching TRBD2. Germline V gives CDR1 SGDLS, CDR2 YYNGEE. The CDR3 is 15 residues long. V shed 4 bases and J 1 base; nucleotides not matched to a gene: 6. In DNA form, the CDR3 reads TGTGCCAGCAGCATAGGGACTATCCGCACAGATACGCAGTATTTT. This sequence encodes CASSIGTIRTDTQYF.

V gene TRBV6-6 combines with J gene TRBJ2-7; 8 bases are shared with TRBD1. Germline V gene lookup returns CDR1 MNHNY and CDR2 SVGAGI (reference sequence). V shed 3 bases and J 5 bases; nucleotides not matched to a gene: 3. The CDR3 is made up of 13 amino acids. In nucleotides, the CDR3 is TGTGCCAGCAGTTATCAGGGGGCCCACGAGCAGTACTTC. This codes for CASSYQGAHEQYF.

This chain uses TRBV5-6 with TRBJ2-7; D not certain. The V end lost 0 bases, the J end lost 3 bases, and 10 bases lay between the germline ends. Germline V gives CDR1 SGHDT, CDR2 YYEEEE. This CDR3 has 14 amino acids. DNA for the CDR3: TGTGCCAGCAGCTTGGGCGGAAGAAACTACGAGCAGTACTTC. Residues: CASSLGGRNYEQYF.

The V call is TRBV5-4, the J call TRBJ2-1; D uncertain. V lost 4 bases and J 6 bases, leaving 14 bases between the germline ends. There are 14 residues in the CDR3. The germline V gene has CDR1 SGHNT and CDR2 YYREEE (reference sequence). The CDR3: CASSALGGFNEQFF. The DNA for the CDR3 is TGTGCCAGCAGCGCTCTAGGTGGGTTCAATGAGCAGTTCTTC.

V gene TRBV27 combines with J gene TRBJ2-3; 11 positions match TRBD2. Germline values: CDR1 MNHEY, CDR2 SMNVEV (reference sequence). The CDR3 extends over 17 amino acids. The junction had 10 bases not matched to a gene; V was cut back by 6 bases and J by 2 bases. The CDR3 DNA follows: TGTGCCAGCAGCTTGGTATTTAGCGGGGGGGCCACAGATACGCAGTATTTT. Translated, it gives CASSLVFSGGATDTQYF.

This chain links TRBV11-2 with TRBJ1-2; D is uncertain. In germline, CDR1 is SGHAT, CDR2 FQNNGV. The CDR3 spans 13 residues. V lost 4 bases to trimming and J lost 4 bases, with 10 bases between them. The CDR3 DNA sequence: TGTGCCAGCAGCTCCAGTGTCCCCTATGGCTACACCTTC. Residues: CASSSSVPYGYTF.

The chain has TRBV25-1 and TRBJ2-4; 7 bases are a match to TRBD1. Germline V lookup: CDR1 MGHDK, CDR2 SYGVNS. Trimming cost V 8 bases and J 9 bases; bases outside gene matches: 13. The CDR3 sequence is 14 residues long. The CDR3 DNA follows: TGTGCCAGCCGCTGGGACAGTCCCTTCTCCATTCAGTACTTC. The encoded protein is CASRWDSPFSIQYF.

This rearrangement joins TRBV7-2 to TRBJ2-7; maybe TRBD2 (5 bases). The length of the CDR3 is 14 residues. CDR1 and CDR2 (germline): SGHTA, FQGNSA. Trimming shortened V by 1 base and J by 7 bases, and 14 bases separated the two germline ends. The CDR3 protein is CASSLGGSDREQYF. The DNA for the CDR3 is TGTGCCAGCAGCTTAGGTGGGAGCGATAGGGAGCAGTACTTC.

The rearrangement uses TRBV27 and TRBJ1-1; possibly TRBD1 for D (6 bases). Germline assignment: CDR1 MNHEY and CDR2 SMNVEV (reference sequence). The CDR3 consists of 14 residues. Trimming pared 9 bases from V and 1 base from J, leaving 15 bases between. CDR3 protein: CASSPSGENTEAFF. In nucleotides, the CDR3 is TGTGCCAGTAGTCCCTCAGGGGAGAACACTGAAGCTTTCTTT.

V gene TRBV4-3 combines with J gene TRBJ2-6; 10 nucleotides line up with TRBD2. CDR3 length: 19 amino acids. Germline V gene lookup returns CDR1 LGHNA and CDR2 YSLEER. V trimming: 0 bases; J trimming: 4 bases; junction bases outside the gene matches: 9. CDR3 amino acids: CASSQEGLAPPRGANVLTF. The CDR3 DNA sequence: TGCGCCAGCAGCCAAGAGGGACTAGCGCCGCCCCGGGGGGCCAACGTCCTGACTTTC.

This clone appeared a few times. V and J are TRBV10-1 and TRBJ2-3; D may be TRBD1 (6 bases). The V gene lost 3 bases and the J gene lost 1 base, with 8 bases spanning the gap. Germline-derived CDR1 and CDR2 are WNHNN and SYGVQD (reference sequence). The CDR3 extends over 14 amino acids. Here the CDR3 DNA reads TGCGCCAGCAGTGAACAGGGAGGCACAGATACGCAGTATTTT. Encoded protein: CASSEQGGTDTQYF.

The rearrangement joins TRBV2 to TRBJ2-1, with a tentative D call TRBD2 (6 bases). V lost 2 bases and J lost 2, with 7 bases in between. The CDR3 spans 14 residues. Germline CDR1 reads SNHLY; CDR2 reads FYNNEI. CDR3 amino acids: CASSESGAYNEQFF. CDR3 nucleotide sequence: TGTGCCAGCAGTGAATCGGGAGCCTACAATGAGCAGTTCTTC.

The chain employs TRBV7-9 and TRBJ2-7, with D tentatively TRBD1 (5 bases). Looked up from germline, CDR1 is SEHNR and CDR2 is FQNEAQ (reference sequence). The CDR3 extends over 13 amino acids. V dropped 5 bases and J dropped 3 bases, with 11 bases sitting between them. This CDR3 is CASSPDTYYEQYF. CDR3 DNA: TGTGCCAGCAGCCCGGACACTTACTACGAGCAGTACTTC. Together with reference TRBV7-9 and TRBJ2-7, the CDR3 gives the full variable domain: DTGVSQNPRHKITKRGQNVTFRCDPISEHNRLYWYRQTLGQGPEFLTYFQNEAQLEKSRLLSDRFSAERPKGSFSTLEIQRTEQGDSAMYLCASSPDTYYEQYFGPGTRLTVT.

Only one count was recorded for this clone. The rearrangement joins TRBV11-2 to TRBJ2-7, with 10 bases identical to TRBD1. J gave up 5 bases and V 10 bases, and 14 bases lay outside the gene matches. Per the germline V gene, CDR1 is SGHAT and CDR2 is FQNNGV. The CDR3 length is 15 residues. The CDR3 loop is CATTSWGQGTNEQYF. The DNA of the CDR3 is TGTGCCACCACTTCGTGGGGACAGGGGACGAACGAGCAGTACTTC.

The chain couples TRBV7-6 to TRBJ2-7; 8 nucleotides line up with TRBD2. The CDR3 sequence is 21 residues long. Germline assignment: CDR1 SGHVS and CDR2 FNYEAQ. After removal of 5 bases from V and 2 bases from J, the junction contained 26 bases not matched to a gene. CDR3: CASSRYGGAELKVQGPYEQYF. The CDR3 DNA sequence: TGTGCCAGCAGCCGGTACGGGGGGGCTGAACTTAAGGTCCAGGGGCCCTACGAGCAGTACTTC.

The chain combines TRBV27 with TRBJ2-2, with TRBD2 matching over 11 bases. CDR3 size: 20 residues. CDR1 and CDR2 from the germline V gene are MNHEY and SMNVEV (reference sequence). V trimming: 3 bases; J trimming: 1 base; junction bases outside the gene matches: 13. The CDR3 reads CASSLFFPLAGERNTGELFF. The CDR3 DNA follows: TGTGCCAGCAGTTTGTTTTTCCCACTAGCGGGGGAGAGGAACACCGGGGAGCTGTTTTTT.

V gene TRBV18 combines with J gene TRBJ2-7; D might be TRBD1 (6 bases). Germline assignment: CDR1 KGHSH and CDR2 LQKENI. The CDR3 spans 13 residues. The V gene lost 4 bases and the J gene lost 2 bases, with 9 bases spanning the gap. The CDR3 region has the DNA TGTGCCAGCTCACAGGGGACACCCTACGAGCAGTACTTC. The encoded protein is CASSQGTPYEQYF.

The chain uses TRBV2 and TRBJ1-6; 8 bases agree with TRBD1. Unmatched junction bases numbered 11, after V lost 3 bases and J lost 7 bases. This CDR3 spans 17 amino acids. Germline loops: CDR1 SNHLY, CDR2 FYNNEI. DNA for the CDR3: TGTGCCAGCAGTGAGAGTCAGGGGGCTCGATGGAATTCACCCCTCCACTTT. Its translation: CASSESQGARWNSPLHF.

V is TRBV20-1 and J is TRBJ2-3; D is ambiguous. The CDR3 runs 11 residues. Germline-derived CDR1 and CDR2 are DFQATT and SNEGSKA (reference sequence). Trimming removed 1 base at V and 5 bases at J, with 4 bases between. The CDR3 nucleotides are TGCAGTGCTAGAGTATTAGATACGCAGTATTTT. Translated, it gives CSARVLDTQYF.

The V gene is TRBV18, the J gene TRBJ1-6; D is possibly TRBD1 (6 bases). Per the germline V gene, CDR1 is KGHSH and CDR2 is LQKENI. Trimming left V 3 bases short and J 7 bases short, with 19 bases between. The length of the CDR3 is 17 residues. The CDR3 DNA follows: TGTGCCAGCTCACCGGGTGGCTCCACAGGGCGCAATTCACCCCTCCACTTT. Its translation: CASSPGGSTGRNSPLHF.

The sample holds one count of this clone. The V call is TRBV28, the J call TRBJ2-7; TRBD2 is a possible D gene (7 bases). The germline CDR1 and CDR2 sequences are MDHEN and SYDVKM. The V gene lost 6 bases and the J gene lost 5 bases, with 20 bases spanning the gap. There are 15 residues in the CDR3. The CDR3 bases are TGTGCCAGCAGGGGGGGGGCGCTACTCGTCAACGAGCAGTACTTC. Amino acid sequence: CASRGGALLVNEQYF.

The chain employs TRBV28 and TRBJ1-1, with D perhaps TRBD1 (5 bases). V lost 6 bases to trimming and J lost 10 bases, with 18 bases between them. CDR1 is MDHEN, CDR2 SYDVKM, per germline. CDR3 length: 13 residues. The CDR3 nucleotides are TGTGCCAGCAGGGCCACCCCCCCAAGGGGAGCTTTCTTT. This encodes CASRATPPRGAFF.

This rearrangement joins TRBV10-3 to TRBJ2-1; D is perhaps TRBD2 (7 bases). In germline, CDR1 is ENHRY, CDR2 SYGVKD. Between the trimmed V and J ends, which lost 0 bases and 8 bases, there was a span of 17 bases. The CDR3 is made up of 16 amino acids. The CDR3: CAISESTGGPRDEQFF. CDR3 coding DNA: TGTGCCATCAGTGAGTCTACCGGGGGGCCCCGGGATGAGCAGTTCTTC.

The DNA of the CDR3 is TGTGCCAGCAGTTTCAGGGGGCTCGAGCAGTACTTC. Translation: CASSFRGLEQYF. The genes are TRBV28 and TRBJ2-7; 8 nucleotides align to TRBD1. Germline trimming cut 3 bases from V and 6 bases from J; bases unmatched to any gene: 1. The CDR3 extends over 12 amino acids. CDR1 and CDR2 (germline): MDHEN, SYDVKM.

The chain carries TRBV11-2 and TRBJ2-1; D may be TRBD2 (5 bases). Germline values: CDR1 SGHAT, CDR2 FQNNGV. V was cut by 5 bases and J by 10 bases, with 18 bases left in between. The CDR3 consists of 14 residues. CDR3 amino acids: CASSRARRQGEQFF. The CDR3 coding sequence is TGTGCCAGCAGCCGCGCGAGGAGGCAAGGGGAGCAGTTCTTC.

This clone was picked up one time. The chain recombines TRBV28 with TRBJ1-4; D ambiguous. Germline assignment: CDR1 MDHEN and CDR2 SYDVKM. The germline V and J ends were trimmed by 7 bases and 8 bases, with 17 bases remaining between them. CDR3 length: 14 amino acids. The CDR3: CASTSLQSDEKLFF. The CDR3 DNA sequence: TGTGCCAGCACTAGCCTCCAGTCGGACGAAAAACTGTTTTTT. The variable domain in full, completed from reference TRBV28 and TRBJ1-4, reads DVKVTQSSRYLVKRTGEKVFLECVQDMDHENMFWYRQDPGLGLRLIYFSYDVKMKEKGDIPEGYSVSREKKERFSLILESASTNQTSMYLCASTSLQSDEKLFFGSGTQLSVL.

This clone was seen a single time. The rearrangement links TRBV23-1 to TRBJ2-3; D ambiguous. TRBV23-1 belongs to the ORF category, with a function that is uncertain. This CDR3 is built from 11 residues. V lost 8 bases and J 3 bases, leaving 6 bases between the germline ends. CDR3 sequence: CASPRTDTQYF. The CDR3 DNA reads as TGCGCCAGCCCCCGGACAGATACGCAGTATTTT.

V gene TRBV7-9 combines with J gene TRBJ2-5; possibly TRBD2 for D (5 bases). This CDR3 has 15 amino acids. V lost 1 base, J lost 3 bases, and 12 bases lay in between. Germline CDR1 and CDR2: SEHNR and FQNEAQ (reference sequence). CDR3 protein: CASSLGPGLEETQYF. As DNA, the CDR3 is TGTGCCAGCAGCTTAGGTCCCGGACTCGAAGAGACCCAGTACTTC.

This clone was observed a single time. Other DNA sequences in this specimen translate into the identical CDR3. This rearrangement joins TRBV25-1 to TRBJ1-1; no reliable D call. V dropped 3 bases and J dropped 1 base, with 18 bases sitting between them. CDR3 length: 17 amino acids. Germline V lookup: CDR1 MGHDK, CDR2 SYGVNS. CDR3 nucleotides: TGTGCCAGCAGTGAGTGGAAGGTCCTCCCGGGGAACACTGAAGCTTTCTTT. This encodes CASSEWKVLPGNTEAFF.

This clone showed up just once. Other DNA sequences of this sample code for an identical CDR3. The chain links TRBV7-2 to TRBJ1-2; a possible D gene is TRBD1 (6 bases). The CDR3 covers 15 residues. The germline V gene encodes CDR1 SGHTA and CDR2 FQGNSA. V dropped 1 base and J dropped 2 bases, with 11 bases sitting between them. The CDR3 reads CASSLVGTPNYGYTF. As DNA, the CDR3 is TGTGCCAGCAGCTTAGTCGGGACACCCAACTATGGCTACACCTTC. Full variable domain (rest looked up from reference TRBV7-2 and TRBJ1-2): GAGVSQSPSNKVTEKGKDVELRCDPISGHTALYWYRQSLGQGLEFLIYFQGNSAPDKSGLPSDRFSAERTGGSVSTLTIQRTQQEDSAVYLCASSLVGTPNYGYTFGSGTRLTVV.

This clone showed up just once. The genes are TRBV7-2 and TRBJ1-1; D perhaps matches TRBD1 (6 bases). The germline V gene encodes CDR1 SGHTA and CDR2 FQGNSA. Trimming cost V 6 bases and J 8 bases, with 19 bases left between them. This CDR3 is built from 14 residues. The chain's CDR3 is CASSPTVGGGEAFF. The CDR3, as DNA: TGTGCCAGCAGTCCTACAGTGGGGGGGGGCGAAGCTTTCTTT.

This clone came up a few times. The V gene is TRBV6-1, the J gene TRBJ1-2, with 7 bases lining up with TRBD1. Germline CDR1 is MNHNS and CDR2 is SASEGT. V shed 2 bases, J shed 8 bases, and the junction held 8 bases outside the gene matches. The CDR3 length is 14 residues. The DNA of the CDR3 is TGTGCCAGCAGTGAACCCGGGACAGCCACGGGCTACACCTTC. Residues: CASSEPGTATGYTF.